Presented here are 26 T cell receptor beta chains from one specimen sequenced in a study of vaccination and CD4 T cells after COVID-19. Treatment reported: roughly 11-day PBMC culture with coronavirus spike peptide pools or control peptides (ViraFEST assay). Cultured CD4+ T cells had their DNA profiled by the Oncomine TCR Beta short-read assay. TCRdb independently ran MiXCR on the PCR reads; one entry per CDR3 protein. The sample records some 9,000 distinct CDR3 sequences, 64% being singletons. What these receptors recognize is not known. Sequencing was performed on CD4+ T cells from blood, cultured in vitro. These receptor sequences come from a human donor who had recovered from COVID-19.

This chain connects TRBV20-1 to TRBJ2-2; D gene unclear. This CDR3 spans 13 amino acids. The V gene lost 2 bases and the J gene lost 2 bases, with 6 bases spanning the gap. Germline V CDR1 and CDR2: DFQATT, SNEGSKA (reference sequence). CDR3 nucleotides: TGCAGTGCTAGAAACACAAACACCGGGGAGCTGTTTTTT. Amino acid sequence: CSARNTNTGELFF.

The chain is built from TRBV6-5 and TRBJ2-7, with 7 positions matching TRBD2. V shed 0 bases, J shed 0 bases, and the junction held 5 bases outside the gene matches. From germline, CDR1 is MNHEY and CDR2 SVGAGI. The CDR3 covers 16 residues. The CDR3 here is CASSYSSGGTSYEQYF. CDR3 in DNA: TGTGCCAGCAGTTACTCGTCCGGGGGGACCTCCTACGAGCAGTACTTC.

This CDR3 is CASSEQPPTGYYNEQFF. CDR3 nucleotides: TGTGCCAGCAGTGAACAGCCCCCGACAGGGTACTACAATGAGCAGTTCTTC. This chain connects TRBV6-1 to TRBJ2-1; TRBD1 matches 7 bases. Germline V gene lookup returns CDR1 MNHNS and CDR2 SASEGT. The junction had 10 bases not matched to a gene; V was cut back by 2 bases and J by 3 bases. This CDR3 has 17 amino acids.

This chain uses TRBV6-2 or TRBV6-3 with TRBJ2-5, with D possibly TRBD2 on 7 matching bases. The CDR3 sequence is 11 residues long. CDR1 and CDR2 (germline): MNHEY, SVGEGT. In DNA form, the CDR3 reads TGTGCAGGGGGGGCCGGCGAGACCCAGTACTTC. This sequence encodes CAGGAGETQYF.

CDR3 sequence (DNA): TGTGCCAGTACCAGGGGGCCCCTGAACACTGAAGCTTTCTTT. Protein sequence: CASTRGPLNTEAFF. The V and J genes are TRBV19 and TRBJ1-1; TRBD1 matches 8 bases. V lost 7 bases to trimming and J lost 0 bases; unmatched junction nucleotides: 4. The CDR3 is 14 amino acids. Per the germline V gene, CDR1 is LNHDA and CDR2 is SQIVND (reference sequence).

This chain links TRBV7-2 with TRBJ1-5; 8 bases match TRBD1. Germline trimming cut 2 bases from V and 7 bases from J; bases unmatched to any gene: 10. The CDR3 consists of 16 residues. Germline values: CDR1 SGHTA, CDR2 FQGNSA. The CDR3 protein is CASSLNSGQGAQPQHF. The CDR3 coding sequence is TGTGCCAGCAGCTTAAATTCCGGACAGGGAGCCCAGCCCCAGCATTTT. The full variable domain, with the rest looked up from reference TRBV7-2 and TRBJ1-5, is GAGVSQSPSNKVTEKGKDVELRCDPISGHTALYWYRQSLGQGLEFLIYFQGNSAPDKSGLPSDRFSAERTGGSVSTLTIQRTQQEDSAVYLCASSLNSGQGAQPQHFGDGTRLSIL.

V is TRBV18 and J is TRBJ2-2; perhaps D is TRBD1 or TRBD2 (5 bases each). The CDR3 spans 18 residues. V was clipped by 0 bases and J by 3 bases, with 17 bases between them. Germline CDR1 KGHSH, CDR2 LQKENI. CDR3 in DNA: TGTGCCAGCTCACCACCGGTACGGGACGTGGCCGACACCGGGGAGCTGTTTTTT. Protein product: CASSPPVRDVADTGELFF.

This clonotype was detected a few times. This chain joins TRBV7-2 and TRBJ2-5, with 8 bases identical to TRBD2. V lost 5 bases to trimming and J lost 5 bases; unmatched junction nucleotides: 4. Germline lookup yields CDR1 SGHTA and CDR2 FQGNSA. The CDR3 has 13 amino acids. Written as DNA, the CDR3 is TGTGCCAGCAGCCGTAGCGGGGTTGAGACCCAGTACTTC. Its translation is CASSRSGVETQYF.

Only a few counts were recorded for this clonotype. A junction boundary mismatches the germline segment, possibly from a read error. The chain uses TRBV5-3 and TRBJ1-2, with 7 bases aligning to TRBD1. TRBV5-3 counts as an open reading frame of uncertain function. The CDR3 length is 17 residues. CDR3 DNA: TGTGCCAGCAGCTCTATACCCGATGACAGGGTTAACTATGGCTACACCTTC. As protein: CASSSIPDDRVNYGYTF.

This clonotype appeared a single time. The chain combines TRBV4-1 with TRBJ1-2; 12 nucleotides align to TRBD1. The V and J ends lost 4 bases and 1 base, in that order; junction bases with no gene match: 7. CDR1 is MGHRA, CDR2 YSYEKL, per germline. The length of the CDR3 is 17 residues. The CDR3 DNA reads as TGCGCCAGCAGCCTGGGACAGGGGGCGATAGTTAACTATGGCTACACCTTC. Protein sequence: CASSLGQGAIVNYGYTF.

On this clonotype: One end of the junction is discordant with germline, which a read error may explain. The CDR3 DNA reads as TGCAGCAAACTTCCGGGACTGGAATTCCCAACCTACGAGCACTACTTC. Encoded protein: CSKLPGLEFPTYEHYF. This chain connects TRBV29-1 to TRBJ2-7; tentatively, D is TRBD2 (6 bases). Germline lookup yields CDR1 SQVTM and CDR2 ANQGSEA. This CDR3 has 16 residues.

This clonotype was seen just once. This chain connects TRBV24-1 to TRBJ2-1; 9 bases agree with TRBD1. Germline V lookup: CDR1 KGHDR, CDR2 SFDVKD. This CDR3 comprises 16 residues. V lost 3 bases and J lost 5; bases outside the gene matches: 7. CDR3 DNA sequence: TGTGCCACCAGTGATAAAGGGACAGGGAAGGACAATGAGCAGTTCTTC. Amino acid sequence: CATSDKGTGKDNEQFF.

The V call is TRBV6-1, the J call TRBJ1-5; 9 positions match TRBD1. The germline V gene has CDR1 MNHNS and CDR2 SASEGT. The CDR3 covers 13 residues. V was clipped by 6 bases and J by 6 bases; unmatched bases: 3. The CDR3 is CASRGDRVQPQHF. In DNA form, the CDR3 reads TGTGCCAGCAGGGGGGACAGGGTTCAGCCCCAGCATTTT.

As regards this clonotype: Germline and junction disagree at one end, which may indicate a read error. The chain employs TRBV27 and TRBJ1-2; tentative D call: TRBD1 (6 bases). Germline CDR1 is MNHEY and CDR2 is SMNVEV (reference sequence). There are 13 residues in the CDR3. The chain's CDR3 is CASSTATGRSPLF. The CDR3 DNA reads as TGTGCCAGCAGTACCGCGACAGGTCGCTCCCCTCTCTTC.

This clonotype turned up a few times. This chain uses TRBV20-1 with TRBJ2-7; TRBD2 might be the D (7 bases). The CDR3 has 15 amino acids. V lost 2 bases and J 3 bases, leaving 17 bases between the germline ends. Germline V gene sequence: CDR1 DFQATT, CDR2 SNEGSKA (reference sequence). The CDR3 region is CSARKGGGPNYEQYF. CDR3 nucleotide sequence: TGCAGTGCTAGAAAAGGGGGAGGGCCAAACTACGAGCAGTACTTC.

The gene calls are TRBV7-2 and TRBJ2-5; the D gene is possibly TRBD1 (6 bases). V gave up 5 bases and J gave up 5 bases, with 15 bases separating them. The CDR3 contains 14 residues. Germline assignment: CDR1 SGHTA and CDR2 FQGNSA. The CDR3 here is CASSPPGVRETQYF. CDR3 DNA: TGTGCCAGCAGCCCCCCAGGGGTTCGTGAGACCCAGTACTTC.

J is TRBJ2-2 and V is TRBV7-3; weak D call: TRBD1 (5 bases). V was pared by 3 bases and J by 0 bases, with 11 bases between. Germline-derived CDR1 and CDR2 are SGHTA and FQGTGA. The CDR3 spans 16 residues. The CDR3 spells CASSLQQASNTGELFF. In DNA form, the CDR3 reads TGTGCCAGCAGCTTGCAACAGGCCTCGAACACCGGGGAGCTGTTTTTT. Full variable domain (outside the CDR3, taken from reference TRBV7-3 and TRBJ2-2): GAGVSQTPSNKVTEKGKYVELRCDPISGHTALYWYRQSLGQGPEFLIYFQGTGAADDSGLPNDRFFAVRPEGSVSTLKIQRTERGDSAVYLCASSLQQASNTGELFFGEGSRLTVL.

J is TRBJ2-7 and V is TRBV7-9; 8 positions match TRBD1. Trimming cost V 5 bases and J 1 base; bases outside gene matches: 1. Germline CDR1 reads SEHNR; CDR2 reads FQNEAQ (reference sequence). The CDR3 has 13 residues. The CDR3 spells CASSRDRSYEQYF. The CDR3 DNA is TGTGCCAGCAGCCGGGACAGGTCCTACGAGCAGTACTTC.

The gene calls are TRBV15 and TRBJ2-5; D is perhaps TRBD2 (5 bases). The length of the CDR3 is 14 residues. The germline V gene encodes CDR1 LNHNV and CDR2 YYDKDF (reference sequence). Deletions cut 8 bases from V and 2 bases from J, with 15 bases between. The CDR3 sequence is CATGPGFGQETQYF. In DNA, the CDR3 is TGTGCCACCGGGCCGGGATTCGGGCAAGAGACCCAGTACTTC. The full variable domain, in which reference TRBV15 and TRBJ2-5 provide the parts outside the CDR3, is DAMVIQNPRYQVTQFGKPVTLSCSQTLNHNVMYWYQQKSSQAPKLLFHYYDKDFNNEADTPDNFQSRRPNTSFCFLDIRSPGLGDTAMYLCATGPGFGQETQYFGPGTRLLVL.

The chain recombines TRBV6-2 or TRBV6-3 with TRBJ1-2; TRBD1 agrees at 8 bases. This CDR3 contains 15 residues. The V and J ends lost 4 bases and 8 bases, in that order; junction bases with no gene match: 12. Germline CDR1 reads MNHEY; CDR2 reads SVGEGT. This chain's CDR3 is CASSWGSGQGRGYTF. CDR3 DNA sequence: TGTGCCAGCAGTTGGGGATCTGGACAGGGTCGGGGCTACACCTTC.

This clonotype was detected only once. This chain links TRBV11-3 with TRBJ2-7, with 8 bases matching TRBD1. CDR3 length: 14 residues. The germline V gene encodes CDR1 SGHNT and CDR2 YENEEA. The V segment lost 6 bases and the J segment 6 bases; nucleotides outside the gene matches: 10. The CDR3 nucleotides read TGTGCCAGCAGTCCCCGGACAGGGATCTCCGAGCAGTACTTC. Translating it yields CASSPRTGISEQYF. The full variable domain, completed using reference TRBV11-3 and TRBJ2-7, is EAGVVQSPRYKIIEKKQPVAFWCNPISGHNTLYWYLQNLGQGPELLIRYENEEAVDDSQLPKDRFSAERLKGVDSTLKIQPAELGDSAVYLCASSPRTGISEQYFGPGTRLTVT.

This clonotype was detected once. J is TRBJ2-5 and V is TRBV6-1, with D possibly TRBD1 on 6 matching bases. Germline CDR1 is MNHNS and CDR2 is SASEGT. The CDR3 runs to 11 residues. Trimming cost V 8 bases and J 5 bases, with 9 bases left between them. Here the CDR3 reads CASGTRETQYF. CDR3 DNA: TGTGCCAGCGGGACAAGGGAGACCCAGTACTTC.

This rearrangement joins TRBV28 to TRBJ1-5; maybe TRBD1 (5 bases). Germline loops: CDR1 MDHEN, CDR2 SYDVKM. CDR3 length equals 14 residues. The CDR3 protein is CATKDGGLDQPQHF. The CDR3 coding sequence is TGTGCTACGAAAGACGGGGGGTTGGATCAGCCCCAGCATTTT.

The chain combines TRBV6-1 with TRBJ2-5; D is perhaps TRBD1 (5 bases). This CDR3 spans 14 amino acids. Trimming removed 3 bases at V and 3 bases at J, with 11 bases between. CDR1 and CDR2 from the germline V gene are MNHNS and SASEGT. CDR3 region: CASSDWGSKETQYF. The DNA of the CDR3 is TGTGCCAGCAGTGACTGGGGCAGCAAAGAGACCCAGTACTTC.

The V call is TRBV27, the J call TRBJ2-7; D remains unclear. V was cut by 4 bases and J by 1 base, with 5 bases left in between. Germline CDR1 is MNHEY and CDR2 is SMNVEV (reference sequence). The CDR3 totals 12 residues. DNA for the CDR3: TGTGCCAGCAGTTCTTCATCCTACGAGCAGTACTTC. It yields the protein CASSSSSYEQYF.

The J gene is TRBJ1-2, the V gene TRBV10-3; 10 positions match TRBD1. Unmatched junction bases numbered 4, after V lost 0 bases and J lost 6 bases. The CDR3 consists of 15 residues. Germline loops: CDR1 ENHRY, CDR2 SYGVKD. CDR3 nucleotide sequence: TGTGCCATCAGTGAGTCGCGACAGGGGGCAAATGGCTACACCTTC. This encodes CAISESRQGANGYTF.